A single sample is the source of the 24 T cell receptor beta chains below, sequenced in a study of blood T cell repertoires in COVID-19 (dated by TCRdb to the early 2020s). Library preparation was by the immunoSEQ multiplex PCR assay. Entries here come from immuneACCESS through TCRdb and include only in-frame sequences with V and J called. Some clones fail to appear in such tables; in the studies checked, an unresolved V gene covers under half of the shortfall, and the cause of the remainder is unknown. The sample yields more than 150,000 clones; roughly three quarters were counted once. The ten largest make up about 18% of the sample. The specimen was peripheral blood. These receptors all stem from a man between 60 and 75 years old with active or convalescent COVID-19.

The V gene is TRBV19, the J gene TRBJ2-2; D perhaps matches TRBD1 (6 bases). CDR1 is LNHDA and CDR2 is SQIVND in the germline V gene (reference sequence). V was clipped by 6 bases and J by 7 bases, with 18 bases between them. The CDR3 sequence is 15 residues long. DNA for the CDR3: TGTGCCAGTAGGAGGGAGCCCCGCAGGGGCGGGGAGCTGTTTTTT. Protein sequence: CASRREPRRGGELFF.

CDR3 loop: CASHLNSPLHF. CDR3 DNA sequence: TGTGCCAGCCACCTAAATTCACCCCTCCACTTT. The chain uses TRBV2 and TRBJ1-6; no clear D gene. This CDR3 comprises 11 residues. V lost 8 bases and J 7 bases, leaving 6 bases between the germline ends. Germline V gene sequence: CDR1 SNHLY, CDR2 FYNNEI.

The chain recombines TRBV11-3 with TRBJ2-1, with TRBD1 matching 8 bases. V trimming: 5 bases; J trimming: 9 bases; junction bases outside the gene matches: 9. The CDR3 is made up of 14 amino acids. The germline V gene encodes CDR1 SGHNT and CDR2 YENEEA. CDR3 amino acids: CASSLSTGTGEQFF. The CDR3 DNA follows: TGTGCCAGCAGCCTATCGACAGGGACAGGTGAGCAGTTCTTC.

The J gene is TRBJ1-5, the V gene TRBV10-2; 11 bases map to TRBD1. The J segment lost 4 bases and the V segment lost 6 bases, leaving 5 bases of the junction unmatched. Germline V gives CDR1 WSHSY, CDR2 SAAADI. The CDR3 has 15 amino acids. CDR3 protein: CASSRDRGWNQPQHF. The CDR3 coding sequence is TGCGCCAGCAGCCGGGACAGGGGGTGGAATCAGCCCCAGCATTTT.

The CDR3 DNA is TGTGCCAGCAGCCCCCCGGGGATGGGGAACAATGAGCAGTTCTTC. Its protein product is CASSPPGMGNNEQFF. The V and J genes are TRBV7-3 and TRBJ2-1; D is possibly TRBD2 (5 bases). This CDR3 is built from 15 residues. V was pared by 5 bases and J by 5 bases, with 16 bases between. Germline V CDR1 and CDR2: SGHTA, FQGTGA.

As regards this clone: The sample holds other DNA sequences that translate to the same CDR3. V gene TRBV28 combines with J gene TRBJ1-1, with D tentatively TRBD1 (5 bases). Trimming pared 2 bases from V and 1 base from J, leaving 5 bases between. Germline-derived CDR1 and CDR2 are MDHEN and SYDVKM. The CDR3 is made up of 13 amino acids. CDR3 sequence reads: CASSLRGNTEAFF. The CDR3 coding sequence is TGTGCCAGCAGTTTAAGGGGGAACACTGAAGCTTTCTTT. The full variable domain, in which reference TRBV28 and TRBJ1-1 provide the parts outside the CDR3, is DVKVTQSSRYLVKRTGEKVFLECVQDMDHENMFWYRQDPGLGLRLIYFSYDVKMKEKGDIPEGYSVSREKKERFSLILESASTNQTSMYLCASSLRGNTEAFFGQGTRLTVV.

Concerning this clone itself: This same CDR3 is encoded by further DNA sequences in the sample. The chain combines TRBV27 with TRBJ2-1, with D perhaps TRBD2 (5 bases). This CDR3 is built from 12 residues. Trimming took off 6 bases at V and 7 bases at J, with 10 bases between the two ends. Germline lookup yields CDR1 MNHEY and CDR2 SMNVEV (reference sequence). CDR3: CASSTRGNEQFF. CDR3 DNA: TGTGCCAGCAGCACGAGAGGGAATGAGCAGTTCTTC.

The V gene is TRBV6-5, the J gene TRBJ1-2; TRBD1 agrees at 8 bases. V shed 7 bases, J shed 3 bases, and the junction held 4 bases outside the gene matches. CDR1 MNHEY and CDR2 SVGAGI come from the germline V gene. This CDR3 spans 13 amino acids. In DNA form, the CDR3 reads TGTGCCAGCAAGAAGACAGGGGACTATGGCTACACCTTC. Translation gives CASKKTGDYGYTF.

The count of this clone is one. The CDR3 is CASSDSQRGGYNEQFF. CDR3 bases: TGTGCCAGCAGTGACTCGCAGCGGGGGGGGTACAATGAGCAGTTCTTC. This sequence joins TRBV6-4 and TRBJ2-1, with 10 bases aligning to TRBD2. The CDR3 length is 16 residues. Germline CDR1 MRHNA, CDR2 SNTAGT. V dropped 0 bases and J dropped 4; count of bases not matched to a gene: 3.

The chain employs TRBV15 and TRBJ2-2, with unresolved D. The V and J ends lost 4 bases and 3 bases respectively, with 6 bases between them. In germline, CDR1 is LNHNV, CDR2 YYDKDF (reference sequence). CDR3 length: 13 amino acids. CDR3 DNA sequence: TGTGCCACCAGCACGGTTTACACCGGGGAGCTGTTTTTT. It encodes CATSTVYTGELFF.

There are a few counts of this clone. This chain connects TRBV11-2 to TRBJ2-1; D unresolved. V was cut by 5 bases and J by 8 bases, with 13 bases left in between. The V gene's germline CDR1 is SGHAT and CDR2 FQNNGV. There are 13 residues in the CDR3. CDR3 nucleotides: TGTGCCAGCAGCCCCCGGGTTGGCGATGAGCAGTTCTTC. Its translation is CASSPRVGDEQFF.

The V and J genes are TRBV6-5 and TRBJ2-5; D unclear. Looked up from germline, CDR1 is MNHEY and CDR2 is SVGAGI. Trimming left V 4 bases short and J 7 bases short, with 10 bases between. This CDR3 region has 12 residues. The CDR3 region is CASSSGLGTQYF. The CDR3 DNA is TGTGCCAGCAGTTCAGGTCTCGGGACCCAGTACTTC.

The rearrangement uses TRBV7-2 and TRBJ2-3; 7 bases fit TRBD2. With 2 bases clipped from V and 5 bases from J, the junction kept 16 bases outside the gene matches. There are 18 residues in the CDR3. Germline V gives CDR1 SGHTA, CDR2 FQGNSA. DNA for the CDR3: TGTGCCAGCAGCTTATTTGGTGGGGCGGGAGAGCCGAAAGATACGCAGTATTTT. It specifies CASSLFGGAGEPKDTQYF.

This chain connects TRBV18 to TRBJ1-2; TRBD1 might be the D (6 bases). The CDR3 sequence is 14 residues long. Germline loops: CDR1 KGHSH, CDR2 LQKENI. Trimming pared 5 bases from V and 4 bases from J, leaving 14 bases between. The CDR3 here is CASSASGTPYGYTF. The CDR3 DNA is TGTGCCAGCTCAGCTTCAGGGACACCCTATGGCTACACCTTC.

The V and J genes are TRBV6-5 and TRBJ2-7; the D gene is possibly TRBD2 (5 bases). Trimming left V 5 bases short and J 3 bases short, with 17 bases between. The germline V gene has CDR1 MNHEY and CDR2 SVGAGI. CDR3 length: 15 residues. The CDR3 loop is CASSNGNPPIYEQYF. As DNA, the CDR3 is TGTGCCAGCAGTAACGGGAACCCGCCGATCTACGAGCAGTACTTC.

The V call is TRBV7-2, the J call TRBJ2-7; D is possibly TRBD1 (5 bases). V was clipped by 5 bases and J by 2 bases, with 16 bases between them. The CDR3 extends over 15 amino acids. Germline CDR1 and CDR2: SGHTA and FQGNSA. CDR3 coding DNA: TGTGCCAGCAGCCCACCTCCCCAGGGAACCTACGAGCAGTACTTC. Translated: CASSPPPQGTYEQYF.

CDR3 amino acids: CASSPGQGGNYGYTF. The CDR3 region has the DNA TGTGCCAGCAGCCCGGGACAGGGGGGTAACTATGGCTACACCTTC. The chain couples TRBV7-8 to TRBJ1-2; 11 nucleotides match TRBD1. CDR3 size: 15 residues. The germline V gene encodes CDR1 SGHVS and CDR2 FQNEAQ. Trimming removed 5 bases from V and 1 base from J; junction bases left unmatched: 3.

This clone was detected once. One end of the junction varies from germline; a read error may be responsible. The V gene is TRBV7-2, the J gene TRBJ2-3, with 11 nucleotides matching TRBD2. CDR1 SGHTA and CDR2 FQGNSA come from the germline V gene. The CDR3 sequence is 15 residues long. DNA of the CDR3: TGTGCCAGCAGGTTAGCGGGAGGGCCGATCGATACGCAGTATTTT. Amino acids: CASRLAGGPIDTQYF.

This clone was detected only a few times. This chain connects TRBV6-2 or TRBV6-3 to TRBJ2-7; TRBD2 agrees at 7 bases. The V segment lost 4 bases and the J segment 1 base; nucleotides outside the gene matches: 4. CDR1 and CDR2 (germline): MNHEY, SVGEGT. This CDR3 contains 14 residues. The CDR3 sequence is CASSSSGGSYEQYF. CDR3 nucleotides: TGTGCCAGCAGTTCTAGCGGAGGGTCCTACGAGCAGTACTTC.

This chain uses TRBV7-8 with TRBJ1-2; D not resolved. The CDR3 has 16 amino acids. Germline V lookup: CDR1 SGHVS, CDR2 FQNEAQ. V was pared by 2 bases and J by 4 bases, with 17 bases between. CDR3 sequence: CASSLSAGPPFYGYTF. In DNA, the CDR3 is TGTGCCAGCAGCTTAAGCGCTGGTCCCCCTTTCTATGGCTACACCTTC.

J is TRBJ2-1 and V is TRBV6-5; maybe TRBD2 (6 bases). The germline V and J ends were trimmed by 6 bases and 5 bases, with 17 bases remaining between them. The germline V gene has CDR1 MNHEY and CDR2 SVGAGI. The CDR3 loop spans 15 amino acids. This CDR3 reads CASSSPGLGDNEQFF. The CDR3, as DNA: TGTGCCAGCAGCTCGCCGGGACTGGGGGACAATGAGCAGTTCTTC.

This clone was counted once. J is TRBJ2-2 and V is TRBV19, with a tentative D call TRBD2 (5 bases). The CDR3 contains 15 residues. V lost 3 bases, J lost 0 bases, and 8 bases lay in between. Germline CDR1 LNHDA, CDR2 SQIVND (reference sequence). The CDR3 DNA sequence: TGTGCCAGTAGTATTGAACTAGCGAACACCGGGGAGCTGTTTTTT. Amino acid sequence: CASSIELANTGELFF. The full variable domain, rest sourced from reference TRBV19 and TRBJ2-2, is DGGITQSPKYLFRKEGQNVTLSCEQNLNHDAMYWYRQDPGQGLRLIYYSQIVNDFQKGDIAEGYSVSREKKESFPLTVTSAQKNPTAFYLCASSIELANTGELFFGEGSRLTVL.

CDR3 residues: CASTLTGENEKLFF. In nucleotides, the CDR3 is TGTGCCAGCACCCTAACAGGCGAAAATGAAAAACTGTTTTTT. The V gene is TRBV7-2, the J gene TRBJ1-4, with D perhaps TRBD1 (5 bases). The CDR3 runs 14 residues. Trimming took off 7 bases at V and 5 bases at J, with 14 bases between the two ends. The germline V gene has CDR1 SGHTA and CDR2 FQGNSA.

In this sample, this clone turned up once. The CDR3: CASTPQGGGTDTQYF. In nucleotides, the CDR3 is TGTGCCAGCACCCCACAGGGGGGGGGCACAGATACGCAGTATTTT. The gene calls are TRBV6-5 and TRBJ2-3; a weak D match, TRBD1 (8 bases). This CDR3 is built from 15 residues. The germline V gene has CDR1 MNHEY and CDR2 SVGAGI. Trimming took 7 bases from V and 1 from J, leaving 15 bases between them.